This T cell receptor beta chain came from a study of CD8+CD57+ T cells in acquired aplastic anemia. Trimming removed 5 bases at V and 4 bases at J, with 12 bases between. CDR3 length equals 13 residues. CDR1 SEHNR and CDR2 FQNEAQ come from the germline V gene (reference sequence). This clonotype was recorded many times. Its specificity is unknown. For CDR3 and TCR beta VDJ profiling, genomic DNA was the template used. Using its own MiXCR run on the reads, TCRdb lists one record per CDR3 protein. The sample holds 200,000 to 250,000 distinct CDR3 sequences, over 60% seen once. Overall study findings and caveats: Patients and controls turned out to have 25 to 35 CD8+ CDR3 sequences in common.

The sample comprised sorted CD4+, CD8+, or CD8+CD57+ T cells (not recorded which) from PBMCs. This receptor was identified in a human donor in good health. This chain uses TRBV7-9 with TRBJ2-7; D is ambiguous. Written as DNA, the CDR3 is TGTGCCAGCAGCCCCCCCGAAAGATACGAGCAGTACTTC. This sequence encodes CASSPPERYEQYF.